The rows below give T cell receptor beta chains drawn from one sample of a study of blood T cell repertoires in COVID-19. Here immunoSEQ multiplex PCR was the method, and the copy in TCRdb shows in-frame clones only, minus some. The table records 150,000 to 200,000 clones, more than 75% of them present only once. Sequencing was done on a sample of peripheral blood. Source of these receptors: a man aged 35-49 years with active or convalescent COVID-19. The CDR3 runs from the conserved cysteine through the conserved F or W. The D gene is left open where the match is weak.

>TRBV6-6|TRBD1|TRBJ2-7
TGTGCCAGCAACCCCCGACAGGGAGCGTCCTACGAGCAGTACTTC
CASNPRQGASYEQYF
>TRBV2|-|TRBJ2-2
TGTGCCAGCACTACAGGGTCGGGCACCGGGGAGCTGTTTTTT
CASTTGSGTGELFF
>TRBV5-8|TRBD1|TRBJ1-4
TGTGCCAGCAGCTTGGAAGGGGGCTTGGAGGGTGAAAAACTGTTTTTT
CASSLEGGLEGEKLFF
>TRBV2|-|TRBJ1-3
TGTGCCAGCAGTCAAACAGGGACTGGAAACACCATATATTTT
CASSQTGTGNTIYF
>TRBV11-2|-|TRBJ2-3
TGTGCCAGCAGTTTCACTGGGGGGGCAATAGATACGCAGTATTTT
CASSFTGGAIDTQYF
>TRBV11-2|-|TRBJ1-6
TGTGCCAGCAGCTTAGAGCCTGGGGGGAATTCACCCCTCCACTTT
CASSLEPGGNSPLHF
>TRBV20-1|-|TRBJ2-1
TGCAGTGCTGGTGCGAGCTCCTACAATGAGCAGTTCTTC
CSAGASSYNEQFF
>TRBV29-1|-|TRBJ1-2
TGCAGCGGGCAGGACAGCAGATATGGCTACACCTTC
CSGQDSRYGYTF
>TRBV6-5|-|TRBJ2-3
TGTGCCAGCAGTTACTCGTTATCGGGGGAAGCAGATACGCAGTATTTT
CASSYSLSGEADTQYF
>TRBV5-1|TRBD1|TRBJ2-7
TGCGCCAGCAGCAGGACAGGGAGCTCCTACGAGCAGTACTTC
CASSRTGSSYEQYF
>TRBV6-5|TRBD2|TRBJ2-1
TGTGCCAGCAGCCGGGGGGGCGGGTATGAGCAGTTCTTC
CASSRGGGYEQFF
>TRBV11-2|-|TRBJ1-5
TGTGCCAGCAGCCCCCCCTTCCGGCAGGGCGCCAATCAGCCCCAGCATTTT
CASSPPFRQGANQPQHF
>TRBV7-9|-|TRBJ1-2
TGTGCCAGCAGCATACCCGGGACAAACTATGGCTACACCTTC
CASSIPGTNYGYTF
>TRBV9|TRBD2|TRBJ2-7
TGTGCCAGCAGCGGGGGACTACTATCCCACGAGCAGTACTTC
CASSGGLLSHEQYF
>TRBV5-1|TRBD1|TRBJ2-1
TGCGCCAGCAGCTTGGGGGGACAGACCAATGAGCAGTTCTTC
CASSLGGQTNEQFF
>TRBV19|-|TRBJ1-1
TGTGCCACCTCCAGGGGACGGAACACTGAAGCTTTCTTT
CATSRGRNTEAFF
>TRBV19|-|TRBJ1-5
TGTGCCAGCCCAGAGACGAGCGGGGCCCAGCATTTT
CASPETSGAQHF
>TRBV28|-|TRBJ1-4
TGTGCCAGCAGTTACAGGATCACTAATGAAAAACTGTTTTTT
CASSYRITNEKLFF
>TRBV5-4|-|TRBJ1-2
TGTGCCAGCAGCTTGGGTGGGGGCAGGGGTGACTATGGCTACACCTTC
CASSLGGGRGDYGYTF
>TRBV30|TRBD1|TRBJ2-2
TGTGCCTGGAGGAGGGGACAGGGTTGGACAGCGAACACCGGGGAGCTGTTTTTT
CAWRRGQGWTANTGELFF
>TRBV9|TRBD1|TRBJ2-1
TGTGCCAGCAGCCTGACAGGGGGAGCCTACAATGAGCAGTTCTTC
CASSLTGGAYNEQFF
>TRBV3-1/TRBV3-2|-|TRBJ1-1
TGTGCCAGCAGCCAAGATCTCGGCAGCCGTGGGCCTGAAGCTTTCTTT
CASSQDLGSRGPEAFF
>TRBV12-3/TRBV12-4|-|TRBJ2-5
TGTGCCAGCAGTGCAGTCACGGAGACCCAGTACTTC
CASSAVTETQYF
>TRBV18|-|TRBJ2-7
TGTGCCAGCTCACCACGCGACAACTCCTACGAGCAGTACTTC
CASSPRDNSYEQYF
>TRBV13|TRBD2|TRBJ2-3
TGTGCCAGCAGCCCCCGGGGTAGCGGGGGGCCGCACGCAGATACGCAGTATTTT
CASSPRGSGGPHADTQYF